A selection of T cell receptor beta chains follows, all from one sample in a study of T cell repertoires in aging, cancer and after chemotherapy. TCRdb called the multiplex PCR reads again in MiXCR, with one record for every CDR3 protein. Of over 9,500 distinct CDR3 sequences in the sample, 33% were seen once. Sequenced: blood. Receptors originate from a human donor in good health. The CDR3 runs from the conserved cysteine through the conserved F or W. The order of the fields is J gene, V gene, clone size, CDR3 length, D gene, CDR3 protein, CDR3 DNA. The D gene is left open where the match is weak. A clone size is listed for some rows: how often the clone was seen (once, few, many), or a class if it is expanded.

TRBJ2-7 TRBV6-6 few 13 TRBD2 CASSFGLAYEQYF TGTGCCAGCAGTTTCGGACTAGCCTACGAGCAGTACTTC
TRBJ1-5 TRBV10-3 - 14 - CAIRGVGNNQPQHF TGTGCCATCAGGGGGGTGGGAAACAATCAGCCCCAGCATTTT
TRBJ1-1 TRBV29-1 few 12 - CSVARGGAEAFF TGCAGCGTTGCCCGGGGGGGCGCTGAAGCTTTCTTT
TRBJ2-7 TRBV18 - 15 - CASSPVPGNLVEQYF TGTGCCAGCTCACCAGTCCCAGGGAACTTAGTAGAGCAGTACTTC
TRBJ2-5 TRBV29-1 medium-sized 12 TRBD2 CSVLAGGETQYF TGCAGCGTTTTAGCGGGGGGAGAGACCCAGTACTTC
TRBJ2-5 TRBV15 - 14 - CATSGISGQETQYF TGTGCCACCAGCGGGATCTCGGGACAAGAGACCCAGTACTTC
TRBJ2-7 TRBV30 - 14 TRBD2 CAWSRLAGGDEQYF TGTGCCTGGAGTCGACTAGCGGGAGGGGACGAGCAGTACTTC
TRBJ2-5 TRBV30 medium-sized 14 TRBD2 CAWSTGLAVETQYF TGTGCCTGGTCCACCGGACTAGCGGTGGAGACCCAGTACTTC
TRBJ1-5 TRBV6-6 - 18 TRBD1 CASSAGLSGQGLNQPQHF TGTGCCAGCAGCGCGGGACTTTCCGGACAGGGTCTGAATCAGCCCCAGCATTTT
TRBJ2-4 TRBV29-1 medium-sized 13 TRBD2 CSAADTRGNIQYF TGCAGCGCCGCCGACACGCGGGGGAACATTCAGTACTTC
TRBJ2-2 TRBV11-3 large 15 TRBD2 CASSLGGREAGELFF TGTGCCAGCAGCTTAGGCGGTCGGGAGGCCGGGGAGCTGTTTTTT
TRBJ1-6 TRBV18 - 15 - CASSPKGGRDSPLNF TGTGCCAGCTCACCAAAAGGGGGAAGGGATTCACCCCTCAACTTT
TRBJ1-5 TRBV12-3/TRBV12-4 - 13 - CASSFPPPLPQHF TGTGCCAGCAGTTTCCCCCCGCCTCTACCCCAGCATTTT
TRBJ2-3 TRBV6-5 - 13 - CASSYDGTDTQYF TGTGCCAGCAGTTATGACGGCACAGATACGCAGTATTTT
TRBJ2-3 TRBV28 - 15 - CASSLRRGLTDTQYF TGTGCCAGCAGTTTAAGGCGGGGGCTCACAGATACGCAGTATTTT
TRBJ1-1 TRBV18 few 16 - CASSPETGYMNTEAFF TGTGCCAGCTCACCCGAGACAGGATACATGAACACTGAAGCTTTCTTT
TRBJ1-2 TRBV30 - 16 - CACSQRGDRLIGGYTF TGTGCCTGTTCCCAAAGGGGGGACCGACTAATTGGCGGCTACACCTTC
TRBJ2-1 TRBV13 few 16 TRBD2 CASTLASGDPYNEQFF TGTGCCAGCACCTTGGCGAGCGGGGACCCCTACAATGAGCAGTTCTTC
TRBJ2-7 TRBV5-1 few 13 - CASSLGREGEQYF TGCGCCAGCAGCTTAGGCAGGGAAGGCGAGCAGTACTTC
TRBJ2-6 TRBV19 medium-sized 15 - CASRDWHSGANVLTF TGTGCCAGTAGAGACTGGCACTCTGGGGCCAACGTCCTGACTTTC
TRBJ1-6 TRBV30 - 14 TRBD1 CAWSPGTGDSPLHF TGTGCCTGGAGCCCCGGGACAGGGGATTCACCCCTCCACTTT
TRBJ2-1 TRBV10-1 - 13 - CASSGTTRDEQFF TGCGCCAGCAGTGGGACAACGAGGGATGAGCAGTTCTTC
TRBJ1-1 TRBV6-6 - 14 TRBD1 CASSYSGQVPEAFF TGTGCCAGCAGTTACTCCGGACAGGTGCCTGAAGCTTTCTTT